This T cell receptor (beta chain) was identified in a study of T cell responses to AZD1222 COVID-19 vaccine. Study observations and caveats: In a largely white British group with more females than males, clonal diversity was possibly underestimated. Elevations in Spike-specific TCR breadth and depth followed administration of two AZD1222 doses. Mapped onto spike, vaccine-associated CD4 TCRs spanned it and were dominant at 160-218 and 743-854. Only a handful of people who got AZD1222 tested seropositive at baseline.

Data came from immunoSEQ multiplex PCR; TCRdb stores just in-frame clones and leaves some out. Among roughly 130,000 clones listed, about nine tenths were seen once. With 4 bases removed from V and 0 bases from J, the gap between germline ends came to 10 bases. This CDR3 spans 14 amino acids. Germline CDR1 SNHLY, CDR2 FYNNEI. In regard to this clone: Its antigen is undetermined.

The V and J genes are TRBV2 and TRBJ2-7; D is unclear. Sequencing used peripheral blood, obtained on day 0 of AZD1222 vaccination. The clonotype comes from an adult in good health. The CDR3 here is CASSVGRVSYEQYF. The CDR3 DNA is TGTGCCAGCAGTGTAGGACGGGTCTCCTACGAGCAGTACTTC. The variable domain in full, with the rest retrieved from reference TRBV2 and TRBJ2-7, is EPEVTQTPSHQVTQMGQEVILRCVPISNHLYFYWYRQILGQKVEFLVSFYNNEISEKSEIFDDQFSVERPDGSNFTLKIRSTKLEDSAMYFCASSVGRVSYEQYFGPGTRLTVT.